This T cell receptor (beta chain) was captured by sequencing in a study of T-cell memory formation after mild COVID-19. Overall study results and limits: Several responding clones turned up in pre-infection memory, indicating that cross-reactive memory may have taken part. SARS-CoV-2 specificity was not confirmed for second-wave clones peaking on day 37.

Per the germline V gene, CDR1 is MNHEY and CDR2 is SVGAGI. The CDR3 totals 15 residues. Trimming took 6 bases from V and 5 from J; bases not matched to a gene: 5. This clonotype was counted between two and nine times. Antigen: not known. TCRdb analysed the 5' RACE reads with MiXCR anew, one entry per CDR3 protein. The sample includes around 320,000 distinct CDR3 sequences, approximately 19% of them seen just once. The source material was PBMCs or a T cell subset sorted from them (not recorded which). The clonotype was recovered from a man aged 18 to 29 who had mild COVID-19 (a few samples of this study predate the infection). Cell type and time point are not known. V is TRBV6-5 and J is TRBJ1-6; TRBD1 aligns across 9 bases. This chain's CDR3 is CASRYRGLHNSPLHF. As DNA, the CDR3 is TGTGCCAGCAGGTACAGGGGGCTTCATAATTCACCCCTCCACTTT.